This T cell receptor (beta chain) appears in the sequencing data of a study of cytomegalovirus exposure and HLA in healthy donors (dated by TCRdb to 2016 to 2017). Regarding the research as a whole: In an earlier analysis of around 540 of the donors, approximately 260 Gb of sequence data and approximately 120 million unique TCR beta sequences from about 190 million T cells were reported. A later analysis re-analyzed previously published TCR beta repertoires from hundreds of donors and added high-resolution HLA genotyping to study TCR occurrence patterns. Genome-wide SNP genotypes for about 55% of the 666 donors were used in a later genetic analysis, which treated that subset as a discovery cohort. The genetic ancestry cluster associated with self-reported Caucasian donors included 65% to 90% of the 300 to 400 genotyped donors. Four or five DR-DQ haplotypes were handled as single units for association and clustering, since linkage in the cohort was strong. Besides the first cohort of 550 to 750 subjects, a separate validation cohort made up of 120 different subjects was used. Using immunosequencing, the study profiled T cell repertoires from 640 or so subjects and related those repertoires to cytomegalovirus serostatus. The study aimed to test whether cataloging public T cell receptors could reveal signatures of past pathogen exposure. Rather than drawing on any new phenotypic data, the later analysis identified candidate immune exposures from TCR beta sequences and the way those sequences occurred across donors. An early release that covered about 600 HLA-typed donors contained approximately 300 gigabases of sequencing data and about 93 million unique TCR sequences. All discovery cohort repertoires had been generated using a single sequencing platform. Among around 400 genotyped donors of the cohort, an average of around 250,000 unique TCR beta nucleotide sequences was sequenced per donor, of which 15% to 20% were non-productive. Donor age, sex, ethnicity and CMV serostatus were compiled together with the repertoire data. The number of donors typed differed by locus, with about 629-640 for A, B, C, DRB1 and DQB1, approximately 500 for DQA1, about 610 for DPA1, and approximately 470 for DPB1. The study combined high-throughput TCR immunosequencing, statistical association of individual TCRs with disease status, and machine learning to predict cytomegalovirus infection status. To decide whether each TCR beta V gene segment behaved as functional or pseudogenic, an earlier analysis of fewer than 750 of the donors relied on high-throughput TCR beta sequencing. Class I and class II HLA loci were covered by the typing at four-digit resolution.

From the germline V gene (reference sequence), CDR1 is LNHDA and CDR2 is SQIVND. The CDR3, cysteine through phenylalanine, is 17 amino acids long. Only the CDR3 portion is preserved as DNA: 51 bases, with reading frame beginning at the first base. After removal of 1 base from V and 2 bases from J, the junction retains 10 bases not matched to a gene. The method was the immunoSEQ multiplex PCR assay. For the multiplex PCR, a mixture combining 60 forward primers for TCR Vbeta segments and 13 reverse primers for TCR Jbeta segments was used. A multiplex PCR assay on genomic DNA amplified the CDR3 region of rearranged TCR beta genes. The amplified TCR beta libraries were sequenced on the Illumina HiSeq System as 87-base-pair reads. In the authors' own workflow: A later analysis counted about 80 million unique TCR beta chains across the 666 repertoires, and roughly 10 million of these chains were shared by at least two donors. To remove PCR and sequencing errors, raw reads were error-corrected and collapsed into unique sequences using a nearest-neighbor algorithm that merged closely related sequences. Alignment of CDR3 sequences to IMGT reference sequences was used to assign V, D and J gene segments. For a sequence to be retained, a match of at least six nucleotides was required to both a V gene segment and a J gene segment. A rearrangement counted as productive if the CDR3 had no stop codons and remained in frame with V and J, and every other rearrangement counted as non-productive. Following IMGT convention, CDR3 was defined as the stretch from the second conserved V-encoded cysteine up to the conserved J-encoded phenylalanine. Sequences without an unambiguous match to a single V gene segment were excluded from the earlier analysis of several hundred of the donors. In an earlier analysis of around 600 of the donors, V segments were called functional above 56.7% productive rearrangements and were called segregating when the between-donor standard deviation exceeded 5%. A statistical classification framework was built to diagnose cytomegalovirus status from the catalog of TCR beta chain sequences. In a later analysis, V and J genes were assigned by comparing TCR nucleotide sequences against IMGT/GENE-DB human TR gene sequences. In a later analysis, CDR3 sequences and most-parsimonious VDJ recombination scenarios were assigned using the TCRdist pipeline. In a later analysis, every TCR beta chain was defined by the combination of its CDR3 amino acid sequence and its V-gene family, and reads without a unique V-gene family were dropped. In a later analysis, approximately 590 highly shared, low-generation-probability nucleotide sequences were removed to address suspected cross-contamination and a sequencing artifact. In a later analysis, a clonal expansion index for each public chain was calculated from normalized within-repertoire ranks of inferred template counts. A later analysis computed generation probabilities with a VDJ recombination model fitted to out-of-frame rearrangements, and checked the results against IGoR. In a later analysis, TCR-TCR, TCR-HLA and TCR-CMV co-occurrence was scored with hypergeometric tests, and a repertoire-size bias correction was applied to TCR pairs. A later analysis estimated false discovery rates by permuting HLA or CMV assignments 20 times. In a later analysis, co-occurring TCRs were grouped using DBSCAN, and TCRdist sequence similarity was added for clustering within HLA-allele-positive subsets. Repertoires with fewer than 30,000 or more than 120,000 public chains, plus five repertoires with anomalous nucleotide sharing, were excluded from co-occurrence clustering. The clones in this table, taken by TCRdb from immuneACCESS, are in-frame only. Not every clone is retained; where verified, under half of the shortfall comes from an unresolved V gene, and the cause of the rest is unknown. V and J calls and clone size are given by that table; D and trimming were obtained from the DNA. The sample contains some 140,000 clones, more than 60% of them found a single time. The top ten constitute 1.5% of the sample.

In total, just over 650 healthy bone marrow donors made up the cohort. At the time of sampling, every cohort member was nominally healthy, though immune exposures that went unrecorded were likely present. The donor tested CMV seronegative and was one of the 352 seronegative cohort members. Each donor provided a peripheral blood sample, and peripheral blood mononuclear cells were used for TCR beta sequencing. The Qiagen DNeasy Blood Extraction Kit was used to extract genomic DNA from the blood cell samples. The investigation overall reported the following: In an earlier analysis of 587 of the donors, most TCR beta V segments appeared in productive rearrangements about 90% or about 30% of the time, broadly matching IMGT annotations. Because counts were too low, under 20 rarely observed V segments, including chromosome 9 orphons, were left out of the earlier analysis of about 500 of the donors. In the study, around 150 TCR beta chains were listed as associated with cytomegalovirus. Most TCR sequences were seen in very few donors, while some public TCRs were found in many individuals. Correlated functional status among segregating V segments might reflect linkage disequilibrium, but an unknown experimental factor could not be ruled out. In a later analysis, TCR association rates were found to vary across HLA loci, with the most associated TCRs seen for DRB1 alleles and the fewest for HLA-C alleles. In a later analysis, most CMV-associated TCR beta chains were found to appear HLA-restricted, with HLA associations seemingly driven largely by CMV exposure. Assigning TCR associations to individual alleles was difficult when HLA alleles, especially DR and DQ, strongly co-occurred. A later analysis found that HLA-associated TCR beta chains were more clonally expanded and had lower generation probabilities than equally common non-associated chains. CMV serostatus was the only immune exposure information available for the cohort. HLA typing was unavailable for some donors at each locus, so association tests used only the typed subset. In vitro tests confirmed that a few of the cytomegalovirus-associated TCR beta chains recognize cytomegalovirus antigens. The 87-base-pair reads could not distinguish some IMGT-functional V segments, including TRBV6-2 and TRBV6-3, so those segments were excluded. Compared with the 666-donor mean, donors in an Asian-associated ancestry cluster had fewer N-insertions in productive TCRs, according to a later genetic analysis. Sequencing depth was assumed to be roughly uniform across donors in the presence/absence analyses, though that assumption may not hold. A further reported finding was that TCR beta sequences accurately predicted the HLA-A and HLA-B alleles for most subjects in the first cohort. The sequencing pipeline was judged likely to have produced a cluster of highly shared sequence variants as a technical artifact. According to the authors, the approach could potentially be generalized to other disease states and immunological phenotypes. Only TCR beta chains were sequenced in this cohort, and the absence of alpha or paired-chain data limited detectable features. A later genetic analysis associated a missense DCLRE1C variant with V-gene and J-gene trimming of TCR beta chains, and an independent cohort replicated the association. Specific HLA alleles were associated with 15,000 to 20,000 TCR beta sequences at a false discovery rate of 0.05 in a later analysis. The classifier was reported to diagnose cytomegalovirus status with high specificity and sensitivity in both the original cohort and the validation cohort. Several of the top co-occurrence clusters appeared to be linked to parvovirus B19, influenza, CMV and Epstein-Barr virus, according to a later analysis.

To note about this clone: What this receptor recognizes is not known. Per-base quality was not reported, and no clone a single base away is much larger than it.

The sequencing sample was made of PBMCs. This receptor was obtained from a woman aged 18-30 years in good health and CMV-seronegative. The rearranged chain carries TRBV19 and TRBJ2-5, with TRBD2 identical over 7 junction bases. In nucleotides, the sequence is TGTGCCAGTAGTATAGTCGGACTAGGGAGGGAACAAGAGACCCAGTACTTC. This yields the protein CASSIVGLGREQETQYF.